Following are 28 T cell receptor beta chains from one sample sequenced in a study of cytomegalovirus exposure and HLA in healthy donors. This PCR relied on a set of 60 Vbeta primers and 13 Jbeta primers. Profiling relied on immunoSEQ multiplex PCR, and the TCRdb table lists in-frame clones only, not all of them. Of about 170,000 clones listed, around 83% are singletons. The sequenced sample was PBMCs. Source of these receptors: a girl aged 2 to 9 in good health and CMV-seropositive.

In its sample, this clone was seen once. The rearrangement links TRBV4-1 to TRBJ2-2, with 7 bases that match TRBD1. The germline CDR1 and CDR2 sequences are MGHRA and YSYEKL. With 3 bases clipped from V and 1 base from J, the junction kept 8 bases outside the gene matches. CDR3 length: 17 residues. CDR3 sequence: CASSHLRGDRNTGELFF. CDR3 in DNA: TGCGCCAGCAGCCACCTCCGTGGGGACAGGAACACCGGGGAGCTGTTTTTT.

V is TRBV6-1 and J is TRBJ1-1; unclear D gene. Trimming removed 4 bases at V and 1 base at J, with 7 bases between. The CDR3 is made up of 13 amino acids. The germline V gene encodes CDR1 MNHNS and CDR2 SASEGT. The chain's CDR3 is CASSGTENTEAFF. As DNA, the CDR3 is TGTGCCAGCAGTGGAACAGAGAACACTGAAGCTTTCTTT.

This rearrangement joins TRBV10-3 to TRBJ2-3; tentative D call: TRBD2 (6 bases). The CDR3 consists of 16 residues. CDR1 and CDR2 from the germline V gene are ENHRY and SYGVKD. With 2 bases removed from V and 3 bases from J, the gap between germline ends came to 15 bases. The CDR3, as DNA: TGTGCCATCAGTGAGACCAGCGGAGGAGGGACAGATACGCAGTATTTT. Its translation: CAISETSGGGTDTQYF.

The chain carries TRBV18 and TRBJ1-5; TRBD1 is a possible D gene (5 bases). From germline, CDR1 is KGHSH and CDR2 LQKENI. V was pared by 3 bases and J by 9 bases, with 12 bases between. The CDR3 runs 13 residues. The CDR3 DNA is TGTGCCAGCTCACCTGAGCCGGGGGGGCCCCAGCATTTT. Translated: CASSPEPGGPQHF.

In the case of this clone: Additional DNA sequences in this sample encode the identical CDR3. The chain links TRBV11-2 to TRBJ2-7; D is possibly TRBD2 (6 bases). V was shortened by 1 base and J by 3 bases, with 13 bases between the two germline ends. Germline V CDR1 and CDR2: SGHAT, FQNNGV. The CDR3 runs to 15 residues. The CDR3 coding sequence is TGTGCCAGCAGCTTAGGGAGGGGACTTGTCTACGAGCAGTACTTC. Amino acid sequence: CASSLGRGLVYEQYF.

The V call is TRBV19, the J call TRBJ2-1; 7 nucleotides match TRBD2. Per germline, CDR1 LNHDA and CDR2 SQIVND (reference sequence). This CDR3 has 15 amino acids. V lost 7 bases to trimming and J lost 6 bases; unmatched junction nucleotides: 12. The CDR3 nucleotides read TGTGCCAGTAAGGACGCGGGAGTCTTCGTCAATGAGCAGTTCTTC. It translates to CASKDAGVFVNEQFF.

J is TRBJ2-7 and V is TRBV21-1; TRBD2 is the table's D call, not checked against the DNA. TRBV21-1 is listed as a pseudogene. This CDR3 has 17 residues. CDR3 sequence reads: CASSKVEGSAPSYEQYF. The CDR3 nucleotides read TGTGCCAGCAGCAAAGTGGAAGGGAGCGCCCCTTCCTACGAGCAGTACTTC.

The J gene is TRBJ2-7, the V gene TRBV5-1; 9 bases are a match to TRBD2. The CDR3 sequence is 14 residues long. CDR1 and CDR2 from the germline V gene are SGHRS and YFSETQ. V shed 3 bases, J shed 3 bases, and the junction held 4 bases outside the gene matches. CDR3 protein: CASSWRTSDYEQYF. CDR3 in DNA: TGCGCCAGCAGCTGGAGGACTAGCGACTACGAGCAGTACTTC.

This clone was seen only a few times. This chain links TRBV7-8 with TRBJ2-3, with a possible D match to TRBD2 (6 bases). The CDR3 extends over 15 amino acids. The germline V gene encodes CDR1 SGHVS and CDR2 FQNEAQ. With 1 base removed from V and 2 bases from J, the gap between germline ends came to 10 bases. CDR3 nucleotide sequence: TGTGCCAGCAGCTTAGTTGGGGGGAACACAGATACGCAGTATTTT. Translating it yields CASSLVGGNTDTQYF. Together with reference TRBV7-8 and TRBJ2-3, the CDR3 gives the full variable domain: GAGVSQSPRYKVAKRGQDVALRCDPISGHVSLFWYQQALGQGPEFLTYFQNEAQLDKSGLPSDRFFAERPEGSVSTLKIQRTQQEDSAVYLCASSLVGGNTDTQYFGPGTRLTVL.

This clone turned up a few times. The CDR3 DNA follows: TGTGCCAGCAGTGTCTCTAGCGGGATATCCTACAATGAGCAGTTCTTC. Its translation: CASSVSSGISYNEQFF. The chain has TRBV6-1 and TRBJ2-1; 9 bases align to TRBD2. The CDR3 runs 16 residues. Germline lookup yields CDR1 MNHNS and CDR2 SASEGT. The V gene end was trimmed by 4 bases and the J gene end by 1 base; junction bases not matched to a gene: 5.

DNA of the CDR3: TGTGCCTGGAGGGGGGGGGAGGGGTTCTATGGCTACACCTTC. It specifies CAWRGGEGFYGYTF. The V call is TRBV30, the J call TRBJ1-2, with a weak D call TRBD1 (5 bases). Trimming stripped 3 bases from V and 4 bases from J, with 15 bases between. CDR3 length equals 14 residues. Germline V gene data show CDR1 as GTSNPN and CDR2 as SVGIG (reference sequence).

The rearrangement uses TRBV6-5 and TRBJ2-7; D unclear. V was pared by 0 bases and J by 0 bases, with 9 bases between. The germline V gene encodes CDR1 MNHEY and CDR2 SVGAGI. The length of the CDR3 is 15 residues. The CDR3: CASSYSIRSSYEQYF. The CDR3 bases are TGTGCCAGCAGTTACTCGATTAGGAGCTCCTACGAGCAGTACTTC.

The rearrangement joins TRBV7-8 to TRBJ2-7; the match to TRBD2 covers 7 bases. Looked up from germline, CDR1 is SGHVS and CDR2 is FQNEAQ. This CDR3 is built from 18 residues. The junction had 16 bases not matched to a gene; V was cut back by 1 base and J by 4 bases. For the CDR3, the DNA is TGTGCCAGCAGCTTAGTAAGCGGGGAAGGGGCGGCCTTTTACGAGCAGTACTTC. Protein sequence: CASSLVSGEGAAFYEQYF.

The chain is built from TRBV28 and TRBJ2-5; TRBD2 matches 8 bases. CDR3 length: 14 amino acids. In germline, CDR1 is MDHEN, CDR2 SYDVKM. Losses at the gene ends were 5 bases for V and 3 bases for J; bases not matched to a gene: 5. In nucleotides, the CDR3 is TGTGCCAGCAGTCTAACACTAGCGGAAGAGACCCAGTACTTC. Translation: CASSLTLAEETQYF. The full variable domain, completed using reference TRBV28 and TRBJ2-5, is DVKVTQSSRYLVKRTGEKVFLECVQDMDHENMFWYRQDPGLGLRLIYFSYDVKMKEKGDIPEGYSVSREKKERFSLILESASTNQTSMYLCASSLTLAEETQYFGPGTRLLVL.

V usage is TRBV30 and J usage is TRBJ1-5; 7 nucleotides agree with TRBD1. Unmatched junction bases numbered 6, after V lost 1 base and J lost 3 bases. The CDR3 totals 15 residues. The V gene's germline CDR1 is GTSNPN and CDR2 SVGIG (reference sequence). CDR3 sequence: CAWSGGGLYNQPQHF. Here the CDR3 DNA reads TGTGCCTGGAGTGGAGGGGGCCTTTACAATCAGCCCCAGCATTTT.

The chain links TRBV18 to TRBJ1-5; 7 bases are a match to TRBD1. Losses at the gene ends were 4 bases for V and 2 bases for J; bases not matched to a gene: 5. CDR3 length: 15 amino acids. Per germline, CDR1 KGHSH and CDR2 LQKENI. CDR3 in DNA: TGTGCCAGCTCACTTACCGGGACAGGCAATCAGCCCCAGCATTTT. Protein: CASSLTGTGNQPQHF.

The rearrangement uses TRBV30 and TRBJ2-7; D not certain. The CDR3 spans 12 residues. Trimming took off 1 base at V and 3 bases at J, with 7 bases between the two ends. Per the germline V gene, CDR1 is GTSNPN and CDR2 is SVGIG (reference sequence). CDR3: CAWSGISYEQYF. CDR3 sequence (DNA): TGTGCCTGGAGTGGAATTAGCTACGAGCAGTACTTC.

Of note for this clone: Other nucleotide sequences from this sample produce the same CDR3. This chain links TRBV9 with TRBJ2-2; 7 bases map to TRBD1. V lost 3 bases to trimming and J lost 8 bases; unmatched junction nucleotides: 7. CDR1 and CDR2 from the germline V gene are SGDLS and YYNGEE. The CDR3 runs 14 residues. The CDR3 sequence: CASSALRGKGELFF. In nucleotides, the CDR3 is TGTGCCAGCAGCGCACTCAGGGGGAAGGGGGAGCTGTTTTTT.

CDR3 DNA sequence: TGTGCCTGGAGTGTACAATTCATGAACACTGAAGCTTTCTTT. Its translation is CAWSVQFMNTEAFF. V usage is TRBV30 and J usage is TRBJ1-1; unclear D gene. Trimming shortened V by 0 bases and J by 0 bases, and 8 bases separated the two germline ends. Germline V gene sequence: CDR1 GTSNPN, CDR2 SVGIG (reference sequence). The CDR3 sequence is 14 residues long. Supplemented by reference TRBV30 and TRBJ1-1, the full variable domain reads SQTIHQWPATLVQPVGSPLSLECTVEGTSNPNLYWYRQAAGRGLQLLFYSVGIGQISSEVPQNLSASRPQDRQFILSSKKLLLSDSGFYLCAWSVQFMNTEAFFGQGTRLTVV.

The chain is built from TRBV4-1 and TRBJ2-2; D unresolved. Deletions cut 0 bases from V and 3 bases from J, with 14 bases between. Per germline, CDR1 MGHRA and CDR2 YSYEKL. The CDR3 extends over 17 amino acids. CDR3 protein: CASSQESARSDTGELFF. CDR3 coding DNA: TGCGCCAGCAGCCAAGAGTCCGCGAGAAGCGACACCGGGGAGCTGTTTTTT.

The CDR3 bases are TGTGCCAGCAGCTTTGACAGGACCTCCTACGAGCAGTACTTC. This codes for CASSFDRTSYEQYF. The chain has TRBV7-9 and TRBJ2-7; a possible D gene is TRBD1 (6 bases). The V gene's germline CDR1 is SEHNR and CDR2 FQNEAQ (reference sequence). CDR3 length: 14 amino acids. V was pared by 3 bases and J by 0 bases, with 9 bases between.

The V gene is TRBV9, the J gene TRBJ2-1; D is perhaps TRBD1 (5 bases). V was trimmed by 7 bases and J by 0 bases, leaving 14 bases between them. The CDR3 totals 15 residues. Germline V gene lookup returns CDR1 SGDLS and CDR2 YYNGEE. CDR3 region: CASEGQGDSYNEQFF. The DNA for the CDR3 is TGTGCCAGCGAAGGGCAAGGGGACTCCTACAATGAGCAGTTCTTC.

This clone appeared a single time. This rearrangement joins TRBV2 to TRBJ1-3; TRBD1 aligns across 11 bases. Germline V lookup: CDR1 SNHLY, CDR2 FYNNEI. V trimming: 8 bases; J trimming: 4 bases; junction bases outside the gene matches: 7. The CDR3 covers 15 residues. The CDR3 is CASSMDRGRGNTIYF. CDR3 bases: TGTGCCAGCTCCATGGACAGGGGGCGAGGAAACACCATATATTTT.

This clone has a handful of counts. This sequence joins TRBV28 and TRBJ1-1; TRBD1 matches at 8 bases. J gave up 1 base and V 5 bases, and 6 bases lay outside the gene matches. The CDR3 has 15 residues. In germline, CDR1 is MDHEN, CDR2 SYDVKM. The CDR3: CASSLPGTGNTEAFF. The CDR3 nucleotides are TGTGCCAGCAGTCTGCCGGGGACAGGGAACACTGAAGCTTTCTTT.

CDR3 in amino acids: CASSDDLGQGDQPQHF. The CDR3 region has the DNA TGTGCCAGCAGCGACGACCTGGGACAGGGGGACCAGCCCCAGCATTTT. The rearrangement joins TRBV7-9 to TRBJ1-5, with 11 bases that match TRBD1. The CDR3 is 16 residues long. Trimming took 5 bases from V and 7 from J; bases not matched to a gene: 10. Germline V lookup: CDR1 SEHNR, CDR2 FQNEAQ (reference sequence).

The gene calls are TRBV2 and TRBJ2-7; 7 positions agree with TRBD2. The junction had 10 bases not matched to a gene; V was cut back by 8 bases and J by 6 bases. The CDR3 covers 13 residues. Germline-derived CDR1 and CDR2 are SNHLY and FYNNEI. CDR3 in DNA: TGTGCCAGCCGAAGGGGAGGGTCGGCCGAGCAGTACTTC. It encodes CASRRGGSAEQYF.

This clone was seen a handful of times. V is TRBV7-8 and J is TRBJ2-5, with 7 positions matching TRBD2. The germline gives CDR1 SGHVS, CDR2 FQNEAQ. CDR3 length equals 16 residues. Trimming took 1 base from V and 2 from J; bases not matched to a gene: 7. The CDR3 reads CASSLVSGGLQETQYF. The DNA for the CDR3 is TGTGCCAGCAGCTTAGTATCGGGAGGTCTTCAAGAGACCCAGTACTTC.

The chain links TRBV5-4 to TRBJ1-1, with TRBD1 matching over 7 bases. Trimming took 1 base from V and 1 from J; bases not matched to a gene: 7. The germline CDR1 and CDR2 sequences are SGHNT and YYREEE (reference sequence). This CDR3 comprises 16 residues. For the CDR3, the DNA is TGTGCCAGCAGCTTGACAGGGGCCGGAACGAACACTGAAGCTTTCTTT. Its protein is CASSLTGAGTNTEAFF.